These T cell receptor beta chains were read from a single sample in a study of blood T cell repertoires in COVID-19. Sequenced by immunoSEQ multiplex PCR; TCRdb stores in-frame clones only, minus some. The repertoire holds roughly 190,000 clones, with about 91% as singletons. Sequences were obtained from PBMCs or T cells enriched from blood (not recorded which). These receptors originate from a young woman who had recovered from COVID-19. CDR3s include the opening cysteine and the closing phenylalanine or tryptophan. A D gene is named only where the DNA matches it firmly. Some rows mark clone size as missing; the rest say once, few, many or name a class of expanded clone.

d_call v_call clone_size cdr3_length cdr3_aa
. TRBV27 . 13 CASSLGRDTEAFF
. TRBV3-1/TRBV3-2 . 15 CASSPFSGVAYEQYF
. TRBV6-5 . 15 CASSWGSANTGELFF
. TRBV28 once 18 CASSLRRGRAPNTGELFF
TRBD2 TRBV2 . 14 CASSVGTSQETQYF
. TRBV28 . 12 CASSLTANGYTF
. TRBV11-3 . 13 CASSLAFTGELFF
TRBD2 TRBV11-1 . 14 CASSPGTRGYEQYF
TRBD2 TRBV5-4 . 14 CASNEAGVAYEQYF
TRBD2 TRBV6-2/TRBV6-3 . 16 CASSYSATSGRNTQYF
TRBD1 TRBV18 few 17 CASSPPGQGRGNQPQHF
. TRBV7-9 . 13 CAGRGGFGEKLFF
. TRBV27 few 15 CASSLFPTVNTEAFF
. TRBV3-1/TRBV3-2 . 12 CASSPTYNEQFF
. TRBV25-1 . 14 CASSEYTSTDTQYF
. TRBV7-2 . 14 CASSPSGGNYGYTF
TRBD1 TRBV30 . 12 CAWRTGYYEQYF
. TRBV2 . 13 CASTRTAADTIYF
. TRBV4-2 . 16 CASSQAAGPNNSPLHF
TRBD1 TRBV3-1/TRBV3-2 . 14 CASSAGQENEKLFF
TRBD1 TRBV30 . 12 CAWREQGYEQYF
. TRBV1 . 17 CTSSQVGRLAGRNEQFF
TRBD1 TRBV27 once 16 CASSLRAGQGNYGYTF
TRBD1 TRBV27 once 15 CASSPDWDRFYEQYF
. TRBV5-1 . 15 CASSLGTVQTYEQYF
. TRBV6-4 . 13 CASSRSGVDEAFF
. TRBV7-9 . 13 CASSFVVTGELFF
TRBD1 TRBV7-9 . 15 CASSSTGGKGTEAFF
. TRBV2 . 14 CASSLTALNTEAFF
. TRBV3-1/TRBV3-2 . 14 CASSQELSLYEQYF
. TRBV4-1 . 15 CASSQGPLGRNEQYF
TRBD2 TRBV6-5 . 14 CASSRTSGSYEQYF
. TRBV6-2/TRBV6-3 . 14 CASSLTGLNQPQHF
. TRBV9 . 15 CASSVGESSYNEQFF
. TRBV7-3 . 12 CASSLTGDVLTF
. TRBV12-3/TRBV12-4 . 13 CASTLLPNDGYTF
TRBD2 TRBV19 . 17 CASSKGLAGLGYNEQFF
TRBD1 TRBV28 . 14 CASRTPGQANIQYF
. TRBV5-1 . 14 CASSLRGPKDEQFF
TRBD1 TRBV7-2 . 15 CASSFPGGRGYTQYF
. TRBV2 . 16 CASSEARGKWADTQYF
. TRBV7-9 . 14 CASSPSGGGEEQYF
TRBD1 TRBV5-6 . 15 CASSLWTGDKTEAFF
TRBD1 TRBV24-1 . 15 CATSDSDRVEEKLFF
. TRBV7-8 . 17 CASRRRVGSVNNSPLHF
. TRBV30 . 17 CAWSSPTHFANTGELFF
. TRBV28 . 14 CASSLFRGGTEAFF
. TRBV15 . 13 CATSRDIRYEQYF
. TRBV5-4 . 16 CASREPIGLPDDEQYF
. TRBV7-8 . 17 CASSLARLRPHNQPQHF
. TRBV20-1 . 11 CSAGGAGGYTF
. TRBV7-9 . 11 CASSPVIGYTF
TRBD1 TRBV7-8 . 15 CASSSRRQGYYEQYF
. TRBV2 few 11 CASRGGGEAFF
. TRBV4-1 . 14 CASSQVSGKDTQYF
. TRBV6-5 . 14 CASSPQGHNYGYTF
. TRBV28 . 13 CASSLRAPYEQYF
. TRBV28 . 16 CASSLRPYRETGELFF
TRBD2 TRBV7-2 . 16 CASSLELAGGTDTQYF